Detailed here is one T cell receptor (beta chain). Its specificity is not known. The junction shows a germline mismatch at one end, possibly a read error. A modified ARM-PCR protocol with three rounds of nested PCR amplified TCRbeta. TCRdb reprocessed the multiplex PCR reads with MiXCR, giving one entry per CDR3 protein. The data show more than 55,000 distinct CDR3 sequences, with about 61% seen just once and more than 30% held by the top ten. Germline V CDR1 and CDR2: MNHEY, SVGEGT. CDR3 length: 16 residues. This sample's RNA came from whole unsorted tissue. The normal lung tissue was taken more than 3 cm from the tumor edge. The data were taken from a study of tumor and adjacent non-tumor tissue in lung cancer. Study in general: Histology: about a dozen adenocarcinoma, a couple of squamous cell carcinoma, 1 small cell lung cancer. Stage I to III disease affected over nine men and roughly five women aged roughly 30 to 80.

General observations from the study: Tumor repertoires had a smaller top 100 clone share than normal lung. Higher tumor TCR diversity was associated with shorter survival.

This clonotype was sampled from an older man with non-small cell lung cancer. The chain joins TRBV6-2 or TRBV6-3 to TRBJ2-5, with 9 bases fitting TRBD2. The sample consisted of distant non-tumor lung tissue. The CDR3 DNA is TGTGCCAGCAGTTCAGGACTAGCGAGCTCAGGGGAGACGCAGTACTTC. This gives the protein CASSSGLASSGETQYF.